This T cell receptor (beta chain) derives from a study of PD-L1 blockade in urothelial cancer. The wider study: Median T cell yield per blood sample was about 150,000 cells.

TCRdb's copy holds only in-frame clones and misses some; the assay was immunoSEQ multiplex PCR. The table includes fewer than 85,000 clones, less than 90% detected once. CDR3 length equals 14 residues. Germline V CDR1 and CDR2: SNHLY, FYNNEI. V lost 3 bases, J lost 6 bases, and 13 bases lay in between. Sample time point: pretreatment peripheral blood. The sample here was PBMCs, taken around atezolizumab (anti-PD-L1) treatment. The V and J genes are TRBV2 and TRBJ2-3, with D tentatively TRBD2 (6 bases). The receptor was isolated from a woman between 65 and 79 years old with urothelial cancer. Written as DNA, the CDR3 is TGTGCCAGCAGTGACTCTGGGACTCAGGATACGCAGTATTTT. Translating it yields CASSDSGTQDTQYF.